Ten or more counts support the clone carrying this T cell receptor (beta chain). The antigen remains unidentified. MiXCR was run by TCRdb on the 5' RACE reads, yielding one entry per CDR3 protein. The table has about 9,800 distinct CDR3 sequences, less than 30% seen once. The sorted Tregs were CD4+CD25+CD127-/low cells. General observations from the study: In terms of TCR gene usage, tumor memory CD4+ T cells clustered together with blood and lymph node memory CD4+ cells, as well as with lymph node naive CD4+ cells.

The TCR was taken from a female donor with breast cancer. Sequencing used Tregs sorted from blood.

Here the CDR3 reads CASSQGIQGPQHF. Written as DNA, the CDR3 is TGCGCCAGCAGCCAAGGAATACAGGGTCCCCAGCATTTT. This sequence joins TRBV5-1 and TRBJ1-5; a weak D match, TRBD1 (6 bases). This CDR3 contains 13 residues. Germline-derived CDR1 and CDR2 are SGHRS and YFSETQ. Deletions cut 4 bases from V and 10 bases from J, with 15 bases between.